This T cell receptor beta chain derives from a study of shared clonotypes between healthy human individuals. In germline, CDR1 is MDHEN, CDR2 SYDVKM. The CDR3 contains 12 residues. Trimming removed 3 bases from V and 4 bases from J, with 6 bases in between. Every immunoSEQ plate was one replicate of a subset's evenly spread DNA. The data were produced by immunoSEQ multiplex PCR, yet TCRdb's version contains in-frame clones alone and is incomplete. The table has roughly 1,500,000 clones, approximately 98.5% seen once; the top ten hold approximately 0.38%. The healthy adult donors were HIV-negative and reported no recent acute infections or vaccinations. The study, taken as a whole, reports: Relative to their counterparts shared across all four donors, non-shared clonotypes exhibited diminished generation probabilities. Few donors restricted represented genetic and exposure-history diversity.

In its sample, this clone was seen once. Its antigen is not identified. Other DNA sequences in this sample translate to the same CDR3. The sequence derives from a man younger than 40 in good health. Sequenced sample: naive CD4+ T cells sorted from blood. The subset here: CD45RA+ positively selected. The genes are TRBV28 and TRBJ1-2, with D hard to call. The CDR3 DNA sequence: TGTGCCAGCAGTTTGCGGGGCTATGGCTACACCTTC. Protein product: CASSLRGYGYTF.